A single sample gave rise to the 10 T cell receptor beta chains below, sequenced in a study of blood T cell repertoires in COVID-19. Sequenced by immunoSEQ multiplex PCR; TCRdb stores in-frame clones only, minus some. The data show approximately 300,000 clones, around 80% seen once. Material: peripheral blood. Receptors originate from a woman in her forties or fifties with acute or convalescent COVID-19.

This clone appeared a few times. The chain recombines TRBV18 with TRBJ2-2; D is undetermined. There are 15 residues in the CDR3. V lost 0 bases to trimming and J lost 0 bases, with 5 bases between them. Germline assignment: CDR1 KGHSH and CDR2 LQKENI. For the CDR3, the DNA is TGTGCCAGCTCACCACCCGACTCGAACACCGGGGAGCTGTTTTTT. It encodes CASSPPDSNTGELFF. The complete variable domain, with remaining parts taken from reference TRBV18 and TRBJ2-2, reads NAGVMQNPRHLVRRRGQEARLRCSPMKGHSHVYWYRQLPEEGLKFMVYLQKENIIDESGMPKERFSAEFPKEGPSILRIQQVVRGDSAAYFCASSPPDSNTGELFFGEGSRLTVL.

The gene calls are TRBV5-4 and TRBJ1-2; D call uncertain. V was trimmed by 0 bases and J by 4 bases, leaving 13 bases between them. Germline lookup yields CDR1 SGHNT and CDR2 YYREEE (reference sequence). The CDR3 contains 15 residues. Here the CDR3 DNA reads TGTGCCAGCAGCTTGGAGGTGGAGATTAGCTATGGCTACACCTTC. Its protein is CASSLEVEISYGYTF.

The rearrangement links TRBV5-1 to TRBJ2-1; 7 bases line up with TRBD1. The CDR3 consists of 11 residues. The V segment lost 8 bases and the J segment 8 bases; nucleotides outside the gene matches: 4. Germline loops: CDR1 SGHRS, CDR2 YFSETQ. CDR3 in amino acids: CARPDRDEQFF. CDR3 DNA: TGCGCCAGACCTGACAGGGATGAGCAGTTCTTC.

The chain couples TRBV5-1 to TRBJ1-1; D may be TRBD1 (6 bases). Germline CDR1 reads SGHRS; CDR2 reads YFSETQ. The V end lost 2 bases, the J end lost 1 base, and 9 bases lay between the germline ends. This CDR3 spans 14 amino acids. CDR3 sequence: CASSFQQGNTEAFF. CDR3 DNA sequence: TGCGCCAGCAGCTTTCAACAGGGGAACACTGAAGCTTTCTTT.

V and J are TRBV7-3 and TRBJ2-5, with a weak D call TRBD2 (5 bases). The V and J ends lost 3 bases and 5 bases respectively, with 16 bases between them. From germline, CDR1 is SGHTA and CDR2 FQGTGA. The CDR3 runs to 15 residues. This chain's CDR3 is CASSLNSSPGETQYF. CDR3 nucleotide sequence: TGTGCCAGCAGCTTGAACAGCAGCCCGGGGGAGACCCAGTACTTC. The full variable domain, completed using reference TRBV7-3 and TRBJ2-5, is GAGVSQTPSNKVTEKGKYVELRCDPISGHTALYWYRQSLGQGPEFLIYFQGTGAADDSGLPNDRFFAVRPEGSVSTLKIQRTERGDSAVYLCASSLNSSPGETQYFGPGTRLLVL.

This rearrangement joins TRBV4-2 to TRBJ2-5; 8 nucleotides agree with TRBD1. The CDR3 has 15 residues. Germline-derived CDR1 and CDR2 are LGHNA and YNFKEQ. The V and J ends lost 1 base and 5 bases, in that order; junction bases with no gene match: 6. The CDR3 sequence: CASSQGGQGSETQYF. The CDR3 nucleotides read TGTGCCAGCAGCCAAGGTGGACAGGGAAGCGAGACCCAGTACTTC.

This CDR3 is CASSQGGWASASTDTQYF. The CDR3 region has the DNA TGCGCCAGCAGCCAAGGAGGGTGGGCCAGTGCTAGCACAGATACGCAGTATTTT. V is TRBV4-1 and J is TRBJ2-3, with a tentative D call TRBD2 (5 bases). The CDR3 consists of 18 residues. The V end was cut by 1 base, the J end by 0 bases, with 17 bases between. Germline assignment: CDR1 MGHRA and CDR2 YSYEKL.

The chain employs TRBV2 and TRBJ2-7, with a possible D match to TRBD2 (5 bases). This CDR3 comprises 14 residues. Trimming took 2 bases from V and 0 from J, leaving 8 bases between them. Germline V gene sequence: CDR1 SNHLY, CDR2 FYNNEI. The CDR3 spells CASSEMDFSYEQYF. DNA for the CDR3: TGTGCCAGCAGTGAAATGGACTTCTCCTACGAGCAGTACTTC.

The gene calls are TRBV5-1 and TRBJ2-1; D not resolved. The CDR3 is made up of 13 amino acids. V was trimmed by 3 bases and J by 7 bases, leaving 11 bases between them. Per the germline V gene, CDR1 is SGHRS and CDR2 is YFSETQ. The CDR3 reads CASSSRLGNEQFF. The CDR3 nucleotides are TGCGCCAGCAGCTCTCGACTCGGGAATGAGCAGTTCTTC. Filled out from reference TRBV5-1 and TRBJ2-1, the complete variable domain reads KAGVTQTPRYLIKTRGQQVTLSCSPISGHRSVSWYQQTPGQGLQFLFEYFSETQRNKGNFPGRFSGRQFSNSRSEMNVSTLELGDSALYLCASSSRLGNEQFFGPGTRLTVL.

Only one count was recorded for this clone. The V gene is TRBV5-4, the J gene TRBJ2-2; tentative D call: TRBD1 (5 bases). With 4 bases removed from V and 0 bases from J, the gap between germline ends came to 10 bases. The CDR3 consists of 15 residues. The germline V gene encodes CDR1 SGHNT and CDR2 YYREEE (reference sequence). The CDR3 coding sequence is TGTGCCAGCAGCACACCGACAGCGAACACCGGGGAGCTGTTTTTT. It is translated as CASSTPTANTGELFF. Based on the CDR3 plus reference TRBV5-4 and TRBJ2-2, the full variable domain is ETGVTQSPTHLIKTRGQQVTLRCSSQSGHNTVSWYQQALGQGPQFIFQYYREEENGRGNFPPRFSGLQFPNYSSELNVNALELDDSALYLCASSTPTANTGELFFGEGSRLTVL.